The clone carrying this T cell receptor beta chain was found a few times. These data are taken from a study of blood T cell repertoires in COVID-19. About the research overall: Material from acute and convalescent COVID-19 was sourced from the United States, Italy and Spain. PBMCs, B-cell-depleted T cells, or T cells were the source of the cDNA or gDNA that made up the material.

V shed 2 bases, J shed 3 bases, and the junction held 5 bases outside the gene matches. This CDR3 has 15 residues. CDR1 is KGHSH, CDR2 LQKENI, per germline. Using immunoSEQ multiplex PCR, the repertoire was profiled, and TCRdb retains in-frame clones only, with some absent. Among more than 70,000 clones listed, around 77% were seen once. V is TRBV18 and J is TRBJ2-7; 9 positions agree with TRBD2. Sequencing input: peripheral blood. The TCR was taken from a human donor in a cohort sampled during active COVID-19. The CDR3 region is CASSPTAAGGYEQYF. The CDR3 DNA follows: TGTGCCAGCTCACCAACAGCAGCGGGAGGCTACGAGCAGTACTTC.